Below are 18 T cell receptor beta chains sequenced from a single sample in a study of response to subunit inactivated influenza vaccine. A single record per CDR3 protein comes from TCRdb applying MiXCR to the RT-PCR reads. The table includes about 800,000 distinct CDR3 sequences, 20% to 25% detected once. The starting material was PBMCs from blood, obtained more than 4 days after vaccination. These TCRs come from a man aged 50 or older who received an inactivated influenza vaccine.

CDR3 loop: CASQGQGPPYEQYF. In DNA, the CDR3 is TGTGCCAGCCAGGGACAGGGTCCTCCCTACGAGCAGTACTTC. The chain recombines TRBV25-1 with TRBJ2-7; TRBD1 matches at 9 bases. CDR3 size: 14 residues. The germline V gene has CDR1 MGHDK and CDR2 SYGVNS. Trimming at V came to 8 bases and at J to 2 bases, leaving 7 bases not matched to a gene.

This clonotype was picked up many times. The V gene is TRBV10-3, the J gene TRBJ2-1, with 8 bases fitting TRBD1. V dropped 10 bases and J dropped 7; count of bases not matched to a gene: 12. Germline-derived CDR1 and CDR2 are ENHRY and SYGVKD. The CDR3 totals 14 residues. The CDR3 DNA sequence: TGTGCCACCTCTGAGGGGCGACAGGGGAATGAGCAGTTCTTC. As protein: CATSEGRQGNEQFF.

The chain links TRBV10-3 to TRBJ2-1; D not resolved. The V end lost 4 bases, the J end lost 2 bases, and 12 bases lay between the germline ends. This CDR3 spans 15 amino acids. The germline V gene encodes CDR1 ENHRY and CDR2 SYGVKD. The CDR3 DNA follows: TGTGCCATCAGTGTTGGCTACTCAACCTACAATGAGCAGTTCTTC. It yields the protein CAISVGYSTYNEQFF.

The CDR3 DNA sequence: TGCAGTGCTAGAGATTTAGCGGGACGGGACGAGCAGTACTTC. This sequence encodes CSARDLAGRDEQYF. The V and J genes are TRBV20-1 and TRBJ2-7, with 8 bases identical to TRBD2. Germline V gene data show CDR1 as DFQATT and CDR2 as SNEGSKA (reference sequence). CDR3 length: 14 residues. The junction had 6 bases not matched to a gene; V was cut back by 0 bases and J by 5 bases.

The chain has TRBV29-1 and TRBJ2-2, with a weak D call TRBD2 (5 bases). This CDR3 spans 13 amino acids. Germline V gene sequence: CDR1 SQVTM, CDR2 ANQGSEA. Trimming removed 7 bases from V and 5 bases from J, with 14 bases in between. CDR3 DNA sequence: TGCAGCGGCCGGGATCCCTCGACCGGGGAGCTGTTTTTT. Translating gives CSGRDPSTGELFF.

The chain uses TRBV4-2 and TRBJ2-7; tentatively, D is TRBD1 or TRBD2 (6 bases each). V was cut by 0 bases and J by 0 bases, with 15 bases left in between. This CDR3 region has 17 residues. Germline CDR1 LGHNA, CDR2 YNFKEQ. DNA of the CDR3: TGTGCCAGCAGCCAAGAGGTCCCCGGGGGCCTCTCCTACGAGCAGTACTTC. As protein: CASSQEVPGGLSYEQYF.

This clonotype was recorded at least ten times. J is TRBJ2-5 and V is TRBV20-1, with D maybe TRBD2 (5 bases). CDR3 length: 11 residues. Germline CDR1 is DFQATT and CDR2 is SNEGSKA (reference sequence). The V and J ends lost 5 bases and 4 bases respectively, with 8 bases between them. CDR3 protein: CSARERETQYF. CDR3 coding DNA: TGCAGTGCTCGGGAACGAGAGACCCAGTACTTC.

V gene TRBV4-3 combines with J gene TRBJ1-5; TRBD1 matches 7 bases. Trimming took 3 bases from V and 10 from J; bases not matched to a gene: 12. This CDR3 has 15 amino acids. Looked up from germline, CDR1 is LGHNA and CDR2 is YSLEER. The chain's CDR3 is CASSQTTGAGEPQHF. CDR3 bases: TGCGCCAGCAGCCAGACTACAGGGGCTGGGGAACCCCAGCATTTT.

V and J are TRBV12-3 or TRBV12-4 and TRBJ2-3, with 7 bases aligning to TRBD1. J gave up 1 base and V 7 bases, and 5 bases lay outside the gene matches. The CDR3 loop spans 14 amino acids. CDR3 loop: CASNDRARTDTQYF. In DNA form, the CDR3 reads TGTGCCAGCAACGACAGGGCTCGCACAGATACGCAGTATTTT.

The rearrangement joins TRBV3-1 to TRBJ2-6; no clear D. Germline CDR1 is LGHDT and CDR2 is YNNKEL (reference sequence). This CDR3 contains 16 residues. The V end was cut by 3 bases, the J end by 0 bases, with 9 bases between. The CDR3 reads CASSQALISGANVLTF. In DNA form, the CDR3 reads TGTGCCAGCAGCCAGGCCCTAATCTCTGGGGCCAACGTCCTGACTTTC.

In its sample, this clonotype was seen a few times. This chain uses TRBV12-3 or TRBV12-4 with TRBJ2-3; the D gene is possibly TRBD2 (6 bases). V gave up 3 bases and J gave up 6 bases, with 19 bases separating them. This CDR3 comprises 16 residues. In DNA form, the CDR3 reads TGTGCCAGCAGTTTGGGCGCGGGACTGGCGGGGGATACGCAGTATTTT. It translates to CASSLGAGLAGDTQYF.

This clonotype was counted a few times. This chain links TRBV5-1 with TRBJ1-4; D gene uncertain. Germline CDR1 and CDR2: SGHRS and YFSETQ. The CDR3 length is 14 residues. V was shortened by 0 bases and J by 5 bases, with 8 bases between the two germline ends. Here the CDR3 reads CASSLDSKNEKLFF. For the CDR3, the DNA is TGCGCCAGCAGCTTGGACTCAAAAAATGAAAAACTGTTTTTT.

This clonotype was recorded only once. CDR3 nucleotides: TGTGCCAGCAGCTTCAGCCAGTCACCCCTCCACTTT. Its protein product is CASSFSQSPLHF. The chain has TRBV5-6 and TRBJ1-6; no clear D. The V end lost 2 bases, the J end lost 10 bases, and 7 bases lay between the germline ends. This CDR3 is 12 amino acids long. Germline V gene data show CDR1 as SGHDT and CDR2 as YYEEEE.

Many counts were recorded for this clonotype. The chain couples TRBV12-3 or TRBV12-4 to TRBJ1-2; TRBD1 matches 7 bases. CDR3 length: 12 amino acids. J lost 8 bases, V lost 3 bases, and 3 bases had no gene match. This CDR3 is CASSFTGAGYTF. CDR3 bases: TGTGCCAGCAGTTTTACAGGGGCGGGCTACACCTTC.

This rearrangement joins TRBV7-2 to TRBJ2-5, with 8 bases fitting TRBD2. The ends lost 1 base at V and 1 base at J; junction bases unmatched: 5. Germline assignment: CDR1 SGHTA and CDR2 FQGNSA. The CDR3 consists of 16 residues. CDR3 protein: CASSLVYGGGQETQYF. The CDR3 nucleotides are TGTGCCAGCAGCTTAGTTTACGGGGGGGGCCAAGAGACCCAGTACTTC.

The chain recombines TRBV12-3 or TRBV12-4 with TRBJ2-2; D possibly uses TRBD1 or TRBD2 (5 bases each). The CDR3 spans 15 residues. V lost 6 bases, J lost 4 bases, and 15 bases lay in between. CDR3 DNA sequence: TGTGCCAGCAGACCCACGGGGACGGTCACCGGGGAGCTGTTTTTT. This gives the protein CASRPTGTVTGELFF.

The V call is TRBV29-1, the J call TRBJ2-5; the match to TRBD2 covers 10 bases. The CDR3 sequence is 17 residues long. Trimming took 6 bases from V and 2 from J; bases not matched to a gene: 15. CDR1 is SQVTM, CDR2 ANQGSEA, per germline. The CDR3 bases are TGCAGCGTCGCCAATCCTGGACTAGCGGATATTCAAGAGACCCAGTACTTC. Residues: CSVANPGLADIQETQYF.

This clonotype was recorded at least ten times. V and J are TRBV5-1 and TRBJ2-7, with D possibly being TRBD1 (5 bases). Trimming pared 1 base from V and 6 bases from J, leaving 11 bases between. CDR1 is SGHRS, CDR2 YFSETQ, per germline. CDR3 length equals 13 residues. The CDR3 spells CASSLTGVSEQYF. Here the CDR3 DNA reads TGCGCCAGCAGCTTGACAGGAGTAAGCGAGCAGTACTTC.